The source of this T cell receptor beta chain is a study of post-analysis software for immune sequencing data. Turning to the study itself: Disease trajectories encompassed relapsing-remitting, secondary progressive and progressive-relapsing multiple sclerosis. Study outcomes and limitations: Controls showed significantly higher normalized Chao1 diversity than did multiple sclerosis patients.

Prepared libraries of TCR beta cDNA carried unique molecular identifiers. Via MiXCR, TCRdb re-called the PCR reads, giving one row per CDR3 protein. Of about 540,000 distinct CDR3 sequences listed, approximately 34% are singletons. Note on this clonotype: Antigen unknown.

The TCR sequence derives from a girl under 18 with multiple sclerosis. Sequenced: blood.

This CDR3 is CSVATGYTEAFF. CDR3 nucleotide sequence: TGCAGCGTCGCGACAGGGTATACTGAAGCTTTCTTT. This sequence joins TRBV29-1 and TRBJ1-1, with 7 bases matching TRBD1. V gave up 6 bases and J gave up 5 bases; unmatched junction bases: 6. The CDR3 totals 12 residues. Germline lookup yields CDR1 SQVTM and CDR2 ANQGSEA.